This entry describes one T cell receptor (beta chain). Its antigen is not known. These data belong to a study of long-term antiretroviral therapy in people with HIV. Turning to the study itself: The 2015 recommendation for immediate ART came about a decade after the earliest samples.

Findings of the study overall: Once patients were on ART, diversity went higher but still fell short of transplant donor controls.

It was version v3.0 of the immunoSEQ assay that was run at survey level. Assay: immunoSEQ multiplex PCR; the TCRdb copy retains only in-frame clones and omits some. The sample carries about 31,000 clones, 70% to 90% recorded once. Germline V gene data show CDR1 as SGHRS and CDR2 as YFSETQ. The junction had 7 bases not matched to a gene; V was cut back by 3 bases and J by 4 bases. The CDR3 has 15 amino acids. The source of this sequence is a young man with HIV. Sample: unsorted PBMCs, taken 0.8 years before starting antiretroviral therapy. This sequence joins TRBV5-1 and TRBJ2-5; 9 bases map to TRBD1. In DNA, the CDR3 is TGCGCCAGCAGCTCCGGGACAGGGTTAGCAGAGACCCAGTACTTC. It specifies CASSSGTGLAETQYF. Full variable domain (rest looked up from reference TRBV5-1 and TRBJ2-5): KAGVTQTPRYLIKTRGQQVTLSCSPISGHRSVSWYQQTPGQGLQFLFEYFSETQRNKGNFPGRFSGRQFSNSRSEMNVSTLELGDSALYLCASSSGTGLAETQYFGPGTRLLVL.